This T cell receptor (beta chain) was obtained from a study of low-dose radiotherapy and immunotherapy resistance in tumors. Study overall: The study gave Cohort 2 1 Gy per fraction every two weeks, totaling 13 Gy over 26 weeks.

cDNA synthesis used a TRAV/TRBV-specific primer set for both chains. Over about 19 PCR cycles, TCRs were amplified from a constant-region primer and V-primer adapter. Using its own MiXCR run on the reads, TCRdb lists one record per CDR3 protein. The table records around 64,000 distinct CDR3 sequences, around a quarter of them present only once. This clonotype was recorded many times. As to time point: before trial treatment. Each donor was administered nivolumab, ipilimumab, aspirin, low-dose cyclophosphamide and low-dose radiotherapy. CDR1 is SGHTA, CDR2 FQGNSA, per germline. Trimming took 5 bases from V and 5 from J; bases not matched to a gene: 6. This CDR3 region has 14 residues.

Specimen: PBMCs, collected before treatment. The clonotype originates from a male donor with rectosigmoid adenocarcinoma. The chain has TRBV7-2 and TRBJ1-2, with 9 bases lining up with TRBD1. This CDR3 reads CASSRADRGYGYTF. The CDR3 DNA is TGTGCCAGCAGCCGCGCTGACAGGGGGTATGGCTACACCTTC.